The 3 T cell receptor beta chains listed next were all sequenced from one sample in a study of T cells in tuberculosis. Time point defined: new active TB diagnosis, blood taken before or within 7 days of starting treatment. Some clones are missing from TCRdb's copy, which holds only in-frame ones; the method was immunoSEQ multiplex PCR. The table includes around 30,000 clones, 90% to 95% detected once. The source material was PBMCs, sampled at tuberculosis diagnosis. These receptors originate from an adult with tuberculosis.

The rearrangement joins TRBV6-5 to TRBJ2-2; D perhaps matches TRBD1 (6 bases). This CDR3 contains 15 residues. Germline V CDR1 and CDR2: MNHEY, SVGAGI. The V gene lost 2 bases and the J gene lost 3 bases, with 10 bases spanning the gap. DNA of the CDR3: TGTGCCAGCAGTTACCGTGGACAGTACACCGGGGAGCTGTTTTTT. This translates into CASSYRGQYTGELFF.

This chain joins TRBV18 and TRBJ1-1, with D perhaps matching TRBD1 (5 bases). The ends were cut back, 2 bases at V and 4 bases at J, with 11 bases in the middle. Germline CDR1 and CDR2: KGHSH and LQKENI. CDR3 length equals 14 residues. The CDR3 sequence is CASSPGIGGTEAFF. CDR3 in DNA: TGTGCCAGCTCACCAGGGATCGGGGGCACTGAAGCTTTCTTT.

This clone was seen a few times. The CDR3 coding sequence is TGTGCCAGCAGCCCCCGGCGAGGTTCAATCCGTTACGAGCAGTACTTC. Its protein product is CASSPRRGSIRYEQYF. This chain links TRBV28 with TRBJ2-7; no clear D gene. V lost 6 bases and J lost 4, with 22 bases in between. CDR3 length equals 16 residues. The germline V gene has CDR1 MDHEN and CDR2 SYDVKM.